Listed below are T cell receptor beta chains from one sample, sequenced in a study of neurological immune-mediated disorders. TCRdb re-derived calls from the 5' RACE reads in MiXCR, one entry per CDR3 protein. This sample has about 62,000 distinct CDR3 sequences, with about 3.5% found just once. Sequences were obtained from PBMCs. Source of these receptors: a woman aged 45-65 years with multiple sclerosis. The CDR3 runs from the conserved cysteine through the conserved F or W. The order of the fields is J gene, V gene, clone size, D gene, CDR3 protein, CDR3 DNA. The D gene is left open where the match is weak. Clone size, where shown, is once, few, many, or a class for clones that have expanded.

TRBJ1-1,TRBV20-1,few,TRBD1,CSAYRGETEAFF,TGCAGTGCTTACAGGGGAGAGACTGAAGCTTTCTTT
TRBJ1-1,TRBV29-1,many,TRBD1,CSVVDRGWAFF,TGCAGCGTCGTTGACAGGGGATGGGCTTTCTTT
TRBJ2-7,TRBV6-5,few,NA,CASSYRDWHNLREDTYEQYF,TGTGCCAGCAGTTACCGGGACTGGCACAATTTGCGCGAGGACACCTACGAGCAGTACTTC
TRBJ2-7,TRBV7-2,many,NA,CASSPRTGGGSWSDEQYF,TGTGCCAGCAGCCCCCGGACCGGGGGCGGGAGCTGGTCTGACGAGCAGTACTTC
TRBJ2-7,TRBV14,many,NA,CASSRLNREQYF,TGTGCCAGCAGCCGATTAAACAGGGAGCAGTACTTC
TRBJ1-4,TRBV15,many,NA,CATSRGSEKLFF,TGTGCCACCAGCAGAGGTAGCGAAAAACTGTTTTTT
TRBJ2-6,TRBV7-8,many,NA,CASSQQGSLGANVLTF,TGTGCCAGCAGCCAACAGGGTTCCCTTGGGGCCAACGTCCTGACTTTC
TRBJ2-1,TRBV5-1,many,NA,CASSLVGSSNEQFF,TGCGCCAGCAGCTTGGTTGGGAGTAGCAATGAGCAGTTCTTC
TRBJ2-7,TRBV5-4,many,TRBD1,CASSTKTGIDEQYF,TGTGCCAGCAGCACAAAGACAGGGATCGACGAGCAGTACTTC
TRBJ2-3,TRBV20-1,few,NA,CSARAFLRGSTDTQYF,TGCAGTGCTAGAGCTTTCCTCAGGGGCAGCACAGATACGCAGTATTTT
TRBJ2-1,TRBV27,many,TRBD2,CASSLSGISSYNEQFF,TGTGCCAGCAGTTTAAGCGGGATCAGCTCCTACAATGAGCAGTTCTTC
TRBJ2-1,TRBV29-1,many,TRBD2,CSVPSGASGRFGEQFF,TGCAGCGTCCCATCCGGGGCTAGCGGGAGATTCGGTGAGCAGTTCTTC
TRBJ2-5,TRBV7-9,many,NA,CASSLVALLLGNQETQYF,TGTGCCAGCAGCTTAGTAGCGCTTCTGCTTGGTAACCAAGAGACCCAGTACTTC
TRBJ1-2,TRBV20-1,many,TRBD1,CSARVVGQGGGYTF,TGCAGTGCTAGAGTTGTGGGACAGGGTGGTGGCTACACCTTC
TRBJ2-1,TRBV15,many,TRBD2,CATMRAGGSRGNEQFF,TGTGCCACCATGCGAGCGGGAGGTTCTCGGGGGAATGAGCAGTTCTTC
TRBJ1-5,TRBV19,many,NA,CASSMWEASNQPQHF,TGTGCCAGTAGTATGTGGGAGGCTAGCAATCAGCCCCAGCATTTT
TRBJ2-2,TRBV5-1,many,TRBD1,CASSLGGPGELFF,TGCGCCAGCAGCTTAGGGGGCCCCGGGGAGCTGTTTTTT
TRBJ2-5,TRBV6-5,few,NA,CASSDERGETQYF,TGTGCCAGCAGCGACGAAAGGGGGGAGACCCAGTACTTC
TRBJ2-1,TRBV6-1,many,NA,CATILAGRTYNEQFF,TGTGCCACTATACTAGCCGGGAGAACCTACAATGAGCAGTTCTTC
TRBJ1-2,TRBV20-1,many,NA,CSALETRGQGGYTF,TGCAGTGCTTTGGAGACCAGAGGCCAGGGAGGCTACACCTTC
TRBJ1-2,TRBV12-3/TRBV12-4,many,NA,CASSFTGSYYGYTF,TGTGCCAGCAGTTTTACGGGGTCGTACTATGGCTACACCTTC
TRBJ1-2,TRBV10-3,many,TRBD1,CAIRDRGNYGYTF,TGTGCCATCCGGGACAGGGGGAACTATGGCTACACCTTC
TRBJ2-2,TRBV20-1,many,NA,CSARARPGVDTGELFF,TGCAGTGCTAGGGCGCGGCCGGGGGTAGACACCGGGGAGCTGTTTTTT
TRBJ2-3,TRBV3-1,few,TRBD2,CASSRSTSGREDTQYF,TGTGCCAGCAGCCGATCAACTAGCGGGAGAGAGGATACGCAGTATTTT
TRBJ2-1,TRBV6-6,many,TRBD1,CASSSPQGQGVSYNEQFF,TGTGCCAGCAGTTCCCCTCAAGGACAGGGGGTATCCTACAATGAGCAGTTCTTC
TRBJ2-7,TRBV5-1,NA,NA,CASSLNSGEPEYF,TGCGCCAGCAGCTTGAATTCCGGCGAGCCGGAGTACTTC
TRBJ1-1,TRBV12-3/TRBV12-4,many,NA,CATEVVNTEAFF,TGTGCCACCGAGGTAGTGAACACTGAAGCTTTCTTT
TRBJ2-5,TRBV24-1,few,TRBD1,CATSVGQGSETQYF,TGTGCCACCAGTGTCGGACAGGGGTCTGAGACCCAGTACTTC
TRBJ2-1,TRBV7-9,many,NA,CASSLGADSNEQFF,TGTGCCAGCAGCTTAGGAGCCGACTCTAATGAGCAGTTCTTC
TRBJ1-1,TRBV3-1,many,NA,CASTPRGGTEAFF,TGTGCCAGCACCCCTAGGGGGGGCACTGAAGCTTTCTTT
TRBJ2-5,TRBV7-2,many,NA,CASSPSAWGTQYF,TGTGCCAGCAGCCCTAGCGCCTGGGGGACCCAGTACTTC